This record covers a single T cell receptor (beta chain). The CDR3 extends over 11 amino acids. Germline CDR1 is DFQATT and CDR2 is SNEGSKA (reference sequence). V lost 1 base, J lost 5 bases, and 5 bases lay in between. Per the original data handling: Reference gene primer amplification gave nucleated cell count estimates. TCRdb's table, derived via immunoSEQ multiplex PCR, lists solely in-frame clones and lacks some. V, J and clone size are those of that table, while D and trimming were read from the DNA. The data hold some 400,000 clones, with more than 75% observed a single time. The Seattle patients, enrolled during active infection, were followed longitudinally. This sample is drawn from a study of blood T cell repertoires in COVID-19. Whole-study context: Acute and convalescent COVID-19 samples came from the United States, Italy and Spain. Sample material is recorded as cDNA or gDNA derived from T cells, B-cell-depleted T cells, or PBMCs.

The receptor comes from an older woman with COVID-19, enrolled during active disease. The sample consisted of peripheral blood. This chain connects TRBV20-1 to TRBJ2-5; D is unclear. The CDR3 here is CSARVRETQYF. The CDR3 DNA sequence: TGCAGTGCTAGAGTGAGGGAGACCCAGTACTTC.